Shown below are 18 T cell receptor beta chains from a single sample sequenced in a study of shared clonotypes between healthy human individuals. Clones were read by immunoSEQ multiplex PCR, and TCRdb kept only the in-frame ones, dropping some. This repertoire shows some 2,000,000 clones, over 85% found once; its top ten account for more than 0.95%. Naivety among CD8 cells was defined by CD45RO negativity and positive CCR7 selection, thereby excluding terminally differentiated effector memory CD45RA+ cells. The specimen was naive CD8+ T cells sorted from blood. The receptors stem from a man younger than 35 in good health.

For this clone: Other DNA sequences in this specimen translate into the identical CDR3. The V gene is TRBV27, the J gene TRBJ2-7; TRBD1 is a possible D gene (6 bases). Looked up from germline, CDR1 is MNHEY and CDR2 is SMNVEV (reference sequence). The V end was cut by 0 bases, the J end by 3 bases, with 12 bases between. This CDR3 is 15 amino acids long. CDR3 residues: CASSLSGRGNYEQYF. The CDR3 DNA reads TGTGCCAGCAGTTTATCCGGCAGGGGCAACTACGAGCAGTACTTC.

The CDR3 DNA follows: TGTGCCAGCAGCCTTTCTAGCGTATACGAGCAGTACTTC. It encodes CASSLSSVYEQYF. The rearrangement uses TRBV7-8 and TRBJ2-7; tentative D call: TRBD2 (6 bases). The CDR3 consists of 13 residues. V was pared by 5 bases and J by 4 bases, with 12 bases between. Per germline, CDR1 SGHVS and CDR2 FQNEAQ. Full variable domain (rest looked up from reference TRBV7-8 and TRBJ2-7): GAGVSQSPRYKVAKRGQDVALRCDPISGHVSLFWYQQALGQGPEFLTYFQNEAQLDKSGLPSDRFFAERPEGSVSTLKIQRTQQEDSAVYLCASSLSSVYEQYFGPGTRLTVT.

Here the CDR3 reads CASSTPADYEQYF. CDR3 DNA: TGTGCCAGCAGCACCCCCGCGGATTACGAGCAGTACTTC. The chain has TRBV13 and TRBJ2-7; D gene unclear. Germline values: CDR1 PRHDT, CDR2 FYEKMQ (reference sequence). Trimming left V 5 bases short and J 4 bases short, with 12 bases between. The CDR3 length is 13 residues. The whole variable domain, remainder taken from reference TRBV13 and TRBJ2-7, is AAGVIQSPRHLIKEKRETATLKCYPIPRHDTVYWYQQGPGQDPQFLISFYEKMQSDKGSIPDRFSAQQFSDYHSELNMSSLELGDSALYFCASSTPADYEQYFGPGTRLTVT.

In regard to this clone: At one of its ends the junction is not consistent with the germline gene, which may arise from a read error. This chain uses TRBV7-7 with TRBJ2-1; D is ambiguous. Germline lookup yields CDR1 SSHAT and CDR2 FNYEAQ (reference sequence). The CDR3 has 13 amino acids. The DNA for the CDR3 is TGTGCTAGCAGCTTATACCCTTGGAATGAGCAGTTCTTC. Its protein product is CASSLYPWNEQFF.

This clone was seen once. CDR3 protein: CASSDGLAHQETQYF. The CDR3 DNA sequence: TGTGCCAGCAGTGATGGGCTAGCGCACCAAGAGACCCAGTACTTC. The V call is TRBV2, the J call TRBJ2-5; possibly TRBD2 for D (6 bases). Germline V CDR1 and CDR2: SNHLY, FYNNEI. Trimming took off 3 bases at V and 0 bases at J, with 11 bases between the two ends. The CDR3 contains 15 residues. The whole variable domain, remainder taken from reference TRBV2 and TRBJ2-5, is EPEVTQTPSHQVTQMGQEVILRCVPISNHLYFYWYRQILGQKVEFLVSFYNNEISEKSEIFDDQFSVERPDGSNFTLKIRSTKLEDSAMYFCASSDGLAHQETQYFGPGTRLLVL.

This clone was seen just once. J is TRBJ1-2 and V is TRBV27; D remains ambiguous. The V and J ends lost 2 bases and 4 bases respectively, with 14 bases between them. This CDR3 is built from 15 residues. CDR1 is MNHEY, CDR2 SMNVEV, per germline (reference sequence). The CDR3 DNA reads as TGTGCCAGCAGTTTAAGAGCGGGTTTAGGCTATGGCTACACCTTC. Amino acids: CASSLRAGLGYGYTF.

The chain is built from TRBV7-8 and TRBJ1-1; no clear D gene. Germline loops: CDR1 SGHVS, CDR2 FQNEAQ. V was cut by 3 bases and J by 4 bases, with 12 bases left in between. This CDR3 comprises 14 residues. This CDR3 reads CASSFDVGSTEAFF. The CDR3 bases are TGTGCCAGCAGCTTCGATGTAGGGAGCACTGAAGCTTTCTTT.

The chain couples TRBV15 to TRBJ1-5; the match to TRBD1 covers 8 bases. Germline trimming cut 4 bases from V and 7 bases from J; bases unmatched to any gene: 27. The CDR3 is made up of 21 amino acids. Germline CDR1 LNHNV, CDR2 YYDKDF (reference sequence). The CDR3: CATSIRWAGGADPSGGQPQHF. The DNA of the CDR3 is TGTGCCACCAGCATCCGGTGGGCAGGGGGCGCTGACCCCTCCGGGGGGCAGCCCCAGCATTTT. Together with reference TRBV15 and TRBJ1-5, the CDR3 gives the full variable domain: DAMVIQNPRYQVTQFGKPVTLSCSQTLNHNVMYWYQQKSSQAPKLLFHYYDKDFNNEADTPDNFQSRRPNTSFCFLDIRSPGLGDTAMYLCATSIRWAGGADPSGGQPQHFGDGTRLSIL.

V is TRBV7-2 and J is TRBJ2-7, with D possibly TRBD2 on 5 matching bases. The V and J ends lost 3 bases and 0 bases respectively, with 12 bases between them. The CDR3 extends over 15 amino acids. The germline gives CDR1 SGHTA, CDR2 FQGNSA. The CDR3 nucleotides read TGTGCCAGCAGCTTCCCAGCGGATCCCTCCTACGAGCAGTACTTC. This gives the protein CASSFPADPSYEQYF.

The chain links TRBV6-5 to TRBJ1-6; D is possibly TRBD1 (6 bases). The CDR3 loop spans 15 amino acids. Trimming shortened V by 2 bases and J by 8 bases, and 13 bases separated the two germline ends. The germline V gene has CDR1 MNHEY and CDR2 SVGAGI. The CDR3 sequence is CASSYGGEGDSPLHF. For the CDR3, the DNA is TGTGCCAGCAGTTACGGGGGCGAAGGAGATTCACCCCTCCACTTT.

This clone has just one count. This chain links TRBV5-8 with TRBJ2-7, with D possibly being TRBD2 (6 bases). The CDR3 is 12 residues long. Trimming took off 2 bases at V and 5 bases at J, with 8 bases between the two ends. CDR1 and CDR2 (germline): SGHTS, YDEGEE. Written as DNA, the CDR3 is TGTGCCAGCAGCTTCGGGACTGACGAGCAGTACTTC. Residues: CASSFGTDEQYF.

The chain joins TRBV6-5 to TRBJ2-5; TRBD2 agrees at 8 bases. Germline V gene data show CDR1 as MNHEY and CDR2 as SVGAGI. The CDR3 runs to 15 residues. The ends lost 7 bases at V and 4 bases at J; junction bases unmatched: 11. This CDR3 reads CASTERGSLRETQYF. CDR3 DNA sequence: TGTGCCAGCACCGAGCGGGGGAGCCTACGAGAGACCCAGTACTTC.

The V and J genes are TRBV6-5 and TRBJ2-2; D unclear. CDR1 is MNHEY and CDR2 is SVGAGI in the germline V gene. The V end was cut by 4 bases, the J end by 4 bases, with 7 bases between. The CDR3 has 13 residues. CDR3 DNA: TGTGCCAGCAGTTGGGGAAGCACCGGGGAGCTGTTTTTT. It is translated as CASSWGSTGELFF.

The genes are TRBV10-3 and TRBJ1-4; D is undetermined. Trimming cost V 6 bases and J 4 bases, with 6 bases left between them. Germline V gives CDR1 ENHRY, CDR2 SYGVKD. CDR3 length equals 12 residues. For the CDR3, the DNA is TGTGCCATCAGCGGTGGTAATGAAAAACTGTTTTTT. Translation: CAISGGNEKLFF.

CDR3 nucleotide sequence: TGTGCCAGCAGTTACGGAGGGACCCACGAGCAGTACTTC. Protein sequence: CASSYGGTHEQYF. The chain uses TRBV6-5 and TRBJ2-7, with D perhaps matching TRBD2 (6 bases). This CDR3 has 13 amino acids. Looked up from germline, CDR1 is MNHEY and CDR2 is SVGAGI. V lost 2 bases, J lost 5 bases, and 10 bases lay in between.

The DNA for the CDR3 is TGTGCCAGCAGCTTGGCCTCTAGCAGGGGGACCTACAATGAGCAGTTCTTC. Its protein product is CASSLASSRGTYNEQFF. This chain joins TRBV5-8 and TRBJ2-1, with 7 bases aligning to TRBD1. The V and J ends lost 0 bases and 2 bases, in that order; junction bases with no gene match: 8. Germline lookup yields CDR1 SGHTS and CDR2 YDEGEE. This CDR3 spans 17 amino acids.

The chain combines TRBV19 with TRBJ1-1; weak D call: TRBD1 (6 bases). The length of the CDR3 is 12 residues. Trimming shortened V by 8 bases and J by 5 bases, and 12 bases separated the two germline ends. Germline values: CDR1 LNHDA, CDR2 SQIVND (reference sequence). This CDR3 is CASASGATEAFF. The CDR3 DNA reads TGTGCCAGTGCGTCAGGGGCGACTGAAGCTTTCTTT.

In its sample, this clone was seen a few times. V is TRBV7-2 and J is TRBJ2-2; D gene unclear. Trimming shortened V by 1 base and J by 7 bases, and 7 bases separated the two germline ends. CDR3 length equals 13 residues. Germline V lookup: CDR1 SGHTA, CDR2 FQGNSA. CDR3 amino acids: CASSLEPVGELFF. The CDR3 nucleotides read TGTGCCAGCAGCTTAGAGCCTGTCGGGGAGCTGTTTTTT. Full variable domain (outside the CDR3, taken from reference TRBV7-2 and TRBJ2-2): GAGVSQSPSNKVTEKGKDVELRCDPISGHTALYWYRQSLGQGLEFLIYFQGNSAPDKSGLPSDRFSAERTGGSVSTLTIQRTQQEDSAVYLCASSLEPVGELFFGEGSRLTVL.